Below, 10 T cell receptor beta chains from the same sample are listed, as sequenced in a study of long-term antiretroviral therapy in people with HIV. Samples were assayed with immunoSEQ v3.0 at survey level. Using immunoSEQ multiplex PCR, the repertoire was profiled, and TCRdb retains in-frame clones only, with some absent. The table shows 15,000 to 20,000 clones, with about nine tenths occurring only once. Specimen: unsorted PBMCs, collected 2.1 years after starting antiretroviral therapy. These receptors all come from a man younger than 35 with HIV.

This clone was seen a handful of times. This chain links TRBV7-9 with TRBJ1-1; D not resolved. The germline gives CDR1 SEHNR, CDR2 FQNEAQ (reference sequence). CDR3 length equals 12 residues. The V gene lost 5 bases and the J gene lost 6 bases, with 10 bases spanning the gap. The CDR3: CASSPLSPEAFF. The CDR3 DNA reads TGTGCCAGCAGCCCCCTCTCCCCTGAAGCTTTCTTT.

V usage is TRBV7-9 and J usage is TRBJ1-2, with D possibly TRBD1 on 6 matching bases. Germline CDR1 is SEHNR and CDR2 is FQNEAQ (reference sequence). Trimming stripped 1 base from V and 0 bases from J, with 6 bases between. The CDR3 is 14 amino acids. CDR3 DNA: TGTGCCAGCAGCTTAGGGACAGCTAACTATGGCTACACCTTC. This gives the protein CASSLGTANYGYTF.

The chain has TRBV7-9 and TRBJ1-1; D is unclear. There are 14 residues in the CDR3. Trimming took off 5 bases at V and 5 bases at J, with 15 bases between the two ends. CDR1 is SEHNR, CDR2 FQNEAQ, per germline (reference sequence). Here the CDR3 reads CASSRGISKTEAFF. In DNA form, the CDR3 reads TGTGCCAGCAGCCGCGGTATTTCCAAGACTGAAGCTTTCTTT.

The chain is built from TRBV27 and TRBJ2-7; 7 positions match TRBD1. Trimming cost V 3 bases and J 6 bases; bases outside gene matches: 5. From germline, CDR1 is MNHEY and CDR2 SMNVEV (reference sequence). This CDR3 is built from 13 residues. In DNA, the CDR3 is TGTGCCAGCAGTTTTCTACAGGGGCCCGAGCAGTACTTC. This translates into CASSFLQGPEQYF.

The J gene is TRBJ2-7, the V gene TRBV11-3, with D possibly being TRBD2 (5 bases). The CDR3 sequence is 15 residues long. Germline values: CDR1 SGHNT, CDR2 YENEEA. V dropped 5 bases and J dropped 3 bases, with 17 bases sitting between them. The CDR3 spells CASSEGPTAIYEQYF. For the CDR3, the DNA is TGTGCCAGCAGCGAGGGCCCGACCGCGATCTACGAGCAGTACTTC.

In DNA form, the CDR3 reads TGTGCCAGCAGGCCTCTAGCGGGAGAGGGAGAGACCCAGTACTTC. This codes for CASRPLAGEGETQYF. The rearrangement uses TRBV2 and TRBJ2-5; TRBD2 agrees at 10 bases. CDR3 length equals 15 residues. The junction had 8 bases not matched to a gene; V was cut back by 6 bases and J by 4 bases. Germline V gene data show CDR1 as SNHLY and CDR2 as FYNNEI.

J is TRBJ2-3 and V is TRBV5-1, with a weak D call TRBD2 (5 bases). Germline V gene data show CDR1 as SGHRS and CDR2 as YFSETQ. The V end was cut by 0 bases, the J end by 5 bases, with 10 bases between. The CDR3 spans 14 residues. CDR3 loop: CASSLGRGGDTQYF. CDR3 DNA sequence: TGCGCCAGCAGCTTGGGACGGGGTGGAGATACGCAGTATTTT.

This chain joins TRBV15 and TRBJ2-7, with a weak D call TRBD2 (5 bases). Trimming left V 5 bases short and J 1 base short, with 9 bases between. The germline V gene has CDR1 LNHNV and CDR2 YYDKDF (reference sequence). The CDR3 loop spans 13 amino acids. In DNA form, the CDR3 reads TGTGCCACCAGCGGTGGGAGATCCTACGAGCAGTACTTC. Its protein is CATSGGRSYEQYF.

This clone was found a few times. The gene calls are TRBV30 and TRBJ1-1; D remains unclear. From germline, CDR1 is GTSNPN and CDR2 SVGIG (reference sequence). V shed 7 bases and J shed 3 bases, with 6 bases lying between them. This CDR3 has 10 amino acids. The CDR3 protein is CASTYTEAFF. DNA of the CDR3: TGTGCCTCCACCTACACTGAAGCTTTCTTT.

V and J are TRBV29-1 and TRBJ2-7; D is uncertain. Between the trimmed V and J ends, which lost 4 bases and 6 bases, there was a span of 16 bases. Per the germline V gene, CDR1 is SQVTM and CDR2 is ANQGSEA. CDR3 length: 13 residues. The CDR3 DNA reads TGCAGCGTTGCTGGTGCCGGGTGGGGCGAGCAGTACTTC. Residues: CSVAGAGWGEQYF.